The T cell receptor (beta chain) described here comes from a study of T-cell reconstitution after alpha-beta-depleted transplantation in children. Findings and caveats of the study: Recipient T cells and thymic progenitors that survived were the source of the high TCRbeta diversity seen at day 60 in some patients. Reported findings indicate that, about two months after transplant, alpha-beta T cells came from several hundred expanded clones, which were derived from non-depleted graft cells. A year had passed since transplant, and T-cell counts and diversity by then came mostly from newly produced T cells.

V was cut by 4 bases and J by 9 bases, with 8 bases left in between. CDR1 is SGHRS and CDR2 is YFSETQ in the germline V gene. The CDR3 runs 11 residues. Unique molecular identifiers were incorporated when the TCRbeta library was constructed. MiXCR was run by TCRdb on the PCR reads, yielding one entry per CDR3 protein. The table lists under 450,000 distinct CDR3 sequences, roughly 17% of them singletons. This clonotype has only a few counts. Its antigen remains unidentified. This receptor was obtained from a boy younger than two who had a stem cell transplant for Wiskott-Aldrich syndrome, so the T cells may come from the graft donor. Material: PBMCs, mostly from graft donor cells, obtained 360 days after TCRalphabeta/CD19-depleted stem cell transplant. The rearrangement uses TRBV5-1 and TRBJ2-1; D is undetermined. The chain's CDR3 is CASSLPGEQFF. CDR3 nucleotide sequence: TGCGCCAGCAGCCTACCGGGTGAGCAGTTCTTC.